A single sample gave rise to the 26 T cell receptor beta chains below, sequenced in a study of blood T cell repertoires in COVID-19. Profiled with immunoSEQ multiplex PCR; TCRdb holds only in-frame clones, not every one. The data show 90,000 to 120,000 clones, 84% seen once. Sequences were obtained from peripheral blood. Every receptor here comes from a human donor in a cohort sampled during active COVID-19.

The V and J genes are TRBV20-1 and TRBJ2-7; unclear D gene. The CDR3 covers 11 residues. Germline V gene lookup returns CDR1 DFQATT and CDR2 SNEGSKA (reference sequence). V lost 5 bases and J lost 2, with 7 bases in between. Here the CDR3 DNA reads TGCAGTGCTGGCCCCACCTACGAGCAGTACTTC. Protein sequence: CSAGPTYEQYF.

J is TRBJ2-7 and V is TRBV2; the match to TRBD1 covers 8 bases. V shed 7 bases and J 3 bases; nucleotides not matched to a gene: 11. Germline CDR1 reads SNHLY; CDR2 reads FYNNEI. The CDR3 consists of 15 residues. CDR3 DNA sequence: TGTGCCAGCACCTCGGACAGGGAAAGTCGCTACGAGCAGTACTTC. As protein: CASTSDRESRYEQYF. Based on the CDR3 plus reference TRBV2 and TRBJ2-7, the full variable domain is EPEVTQTPSHQVTQMGQEVILRCVPISNHLYFYWYRQILGQKVEFLVSFYNNEISEKSEIFDDQFSVERPDGSNFTLKIRSTKLEDSAMYFCASTSDRESRYEQYFGPGTRLTVT.

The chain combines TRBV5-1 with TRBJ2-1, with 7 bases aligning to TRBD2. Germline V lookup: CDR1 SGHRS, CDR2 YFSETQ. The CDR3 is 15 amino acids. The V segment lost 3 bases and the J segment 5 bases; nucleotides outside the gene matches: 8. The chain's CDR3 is CASSSGASGNNEQFF. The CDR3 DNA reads TGCGCCAGCAGCTCCGGGGCTAGCGGAAACAATGAGCAGTTCTTC.

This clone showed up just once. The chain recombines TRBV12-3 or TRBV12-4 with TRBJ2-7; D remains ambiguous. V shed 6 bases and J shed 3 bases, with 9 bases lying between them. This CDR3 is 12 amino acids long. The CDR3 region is CASRLRNYEQYF. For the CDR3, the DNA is TGTGCCAGCAGACTTAGAAACTACGAGCAGTACTTC.

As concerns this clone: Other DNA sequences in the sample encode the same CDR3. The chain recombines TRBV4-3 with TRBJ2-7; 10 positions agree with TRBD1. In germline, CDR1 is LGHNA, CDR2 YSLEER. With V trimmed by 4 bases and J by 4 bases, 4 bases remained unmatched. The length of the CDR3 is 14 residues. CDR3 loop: CASSPGTGEYEQYF. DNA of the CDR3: TGCGCCAGCAGCCCCGGGACAGGGGAATACGAGCAGTACTTC.

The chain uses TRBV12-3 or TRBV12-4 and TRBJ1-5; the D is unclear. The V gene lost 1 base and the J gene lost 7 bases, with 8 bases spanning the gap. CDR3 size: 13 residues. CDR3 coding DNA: TGTGCCAGCAGTTTAGTCAGGCGACAGCCCCAGCATTTT. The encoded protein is CASSLVRRQPQHF.

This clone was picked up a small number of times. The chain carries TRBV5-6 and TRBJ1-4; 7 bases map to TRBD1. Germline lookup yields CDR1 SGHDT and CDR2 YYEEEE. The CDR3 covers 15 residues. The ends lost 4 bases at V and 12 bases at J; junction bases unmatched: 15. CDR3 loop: CASSGEDGTRGELFF. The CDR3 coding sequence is TGTGCCAGCAGCGGAGAGGATGGGACCAGGGGGGAACTGTTTTTT.

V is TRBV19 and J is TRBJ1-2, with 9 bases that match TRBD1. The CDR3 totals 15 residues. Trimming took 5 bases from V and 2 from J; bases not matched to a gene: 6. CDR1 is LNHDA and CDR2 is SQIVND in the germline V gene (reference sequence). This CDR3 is CASSSLGTGNYGYTF. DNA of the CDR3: TGTGCCAGTAGTTCCCTCGGGACAGGGAACTATGGCTACACCTTC.

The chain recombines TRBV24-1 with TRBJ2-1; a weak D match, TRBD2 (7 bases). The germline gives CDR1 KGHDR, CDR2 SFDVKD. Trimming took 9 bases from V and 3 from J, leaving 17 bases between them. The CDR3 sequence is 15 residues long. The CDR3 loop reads CATVCGGGFYNEQFF. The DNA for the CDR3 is TGTGCCACCGTGTGTGGGGGGGGCTTCTACAATGAGCAGTTCTTC.

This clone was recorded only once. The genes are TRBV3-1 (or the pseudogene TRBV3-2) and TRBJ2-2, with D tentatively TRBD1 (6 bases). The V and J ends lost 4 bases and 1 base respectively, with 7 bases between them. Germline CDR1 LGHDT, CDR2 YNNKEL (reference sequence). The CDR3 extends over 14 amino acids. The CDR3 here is CASSLGQNTGELFF. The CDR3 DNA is TGTGCCAGCAGCCTGGGACAGAACACCGGGGAGCTGTTTTTT.

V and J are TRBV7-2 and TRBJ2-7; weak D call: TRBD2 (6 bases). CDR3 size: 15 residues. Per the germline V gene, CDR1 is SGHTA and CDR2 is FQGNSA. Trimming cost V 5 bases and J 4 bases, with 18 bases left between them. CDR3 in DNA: TGTGCCAGCAGCCCCGGCGGCGGGGTACCTTACGAGCAGTACTTC. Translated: CASSPGGGVPYEQYF. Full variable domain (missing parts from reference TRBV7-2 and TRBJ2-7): GAGVSQSPSNKVTEKGKDVELRCDPISGHTALYWYRQSLGQGLEFLIYFQGNSAPDKSGLPSDRFSAERTGGSVSTLTIQRTQQEDSAVYLCASSPGGGVPYEQYFGPGTRLTVT.

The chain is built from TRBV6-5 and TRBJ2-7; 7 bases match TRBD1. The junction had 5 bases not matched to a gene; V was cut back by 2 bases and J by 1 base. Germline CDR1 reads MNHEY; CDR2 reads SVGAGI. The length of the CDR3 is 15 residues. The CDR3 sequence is CASSYRQGVSYEQYF. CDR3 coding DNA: TGTGCCAGCAGTTACCGGCAGGGGGTTTCCTACGAGCAGTACTTC.

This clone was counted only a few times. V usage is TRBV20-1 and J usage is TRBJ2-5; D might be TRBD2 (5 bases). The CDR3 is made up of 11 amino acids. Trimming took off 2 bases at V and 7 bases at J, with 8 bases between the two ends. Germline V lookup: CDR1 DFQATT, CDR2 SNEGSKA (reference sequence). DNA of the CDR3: TGCAGTGCTAGAACCGGAGGGACCCAGTACTTC. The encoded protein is CSARTGGTQYF.

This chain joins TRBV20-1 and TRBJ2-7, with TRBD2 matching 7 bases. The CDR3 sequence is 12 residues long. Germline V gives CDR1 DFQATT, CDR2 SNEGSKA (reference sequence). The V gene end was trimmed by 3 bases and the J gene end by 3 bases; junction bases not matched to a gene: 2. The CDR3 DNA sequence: TGCAGTGCTAGTCCTAGCGGCTACGAGCAGTACTTC. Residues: CSASPSGYEQYF.

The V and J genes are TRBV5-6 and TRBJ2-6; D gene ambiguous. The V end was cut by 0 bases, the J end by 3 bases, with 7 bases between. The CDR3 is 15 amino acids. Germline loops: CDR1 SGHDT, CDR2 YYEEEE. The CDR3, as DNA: TGTGCCAGCAGCTTGGGAGGCTTTGGGGCCAACGTCCTGACTTTC. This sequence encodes CASSLGGFGANVLTF. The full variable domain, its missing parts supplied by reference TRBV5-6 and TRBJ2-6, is DAGVTQSPTHLIKTRGQQVTLRCSPKSGHDTVSWYQQALGQGPQFIFQYYEEEERQRGNFPDRFSGHQFPNYSSELNVNALLLGDSALYLCASSLGGFGANVLTFGAGSRLTVL.

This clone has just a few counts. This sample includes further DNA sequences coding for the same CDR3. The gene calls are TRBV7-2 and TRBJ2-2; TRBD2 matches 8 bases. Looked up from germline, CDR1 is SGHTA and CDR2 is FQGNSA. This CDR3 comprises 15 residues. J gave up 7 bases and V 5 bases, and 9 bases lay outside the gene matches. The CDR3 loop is CASSLQAGAGGELFF. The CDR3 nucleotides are TGTGCCAGCAGCCTACAAGCGGGAGCGGGCGGGGAGCTGTTTTTT.

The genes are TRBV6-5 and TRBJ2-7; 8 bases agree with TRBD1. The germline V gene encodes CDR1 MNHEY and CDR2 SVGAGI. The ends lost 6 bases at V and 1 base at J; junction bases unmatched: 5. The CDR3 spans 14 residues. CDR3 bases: TGTGCCAGCAGGGGACAGGCGGTGTCCTACGAGCAGTACGTC. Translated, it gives CASRGQAVSYEQYV.

For the CDR3, the DNA is TGTGCCAGCAGCCCCTGGGAGATCGAACAGTTCTTC. Translating gives CASSPWEIEQFF. V and J are TRBV7-2 and TRBJ2-1; weak D call: TRBD2 (5 bases). Germline CDR1 and CDR2: SGHTA and FQGNSA. The CDR3 extends over 12 amino acids. The V and J ends lost 5 bases and 13 bases respectively, with 15 bases between them.

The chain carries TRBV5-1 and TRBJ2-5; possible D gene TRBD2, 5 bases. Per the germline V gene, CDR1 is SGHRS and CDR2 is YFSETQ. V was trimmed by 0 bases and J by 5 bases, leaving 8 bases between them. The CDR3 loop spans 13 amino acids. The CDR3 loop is CASSLGERETQYF. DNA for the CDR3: TGCGCCAGCAGCTTGGGGGAGAGGGAGACCCAGTACTTC.

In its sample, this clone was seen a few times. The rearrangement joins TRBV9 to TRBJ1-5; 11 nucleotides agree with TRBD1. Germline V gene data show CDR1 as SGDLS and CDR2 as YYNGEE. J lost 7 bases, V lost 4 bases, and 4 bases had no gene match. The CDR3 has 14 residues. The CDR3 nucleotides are TGTGCCAGCAGCATCGGGACAGGGGGACAGCCCCAGCATTTT. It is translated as CASSIGTGGQPQHF.

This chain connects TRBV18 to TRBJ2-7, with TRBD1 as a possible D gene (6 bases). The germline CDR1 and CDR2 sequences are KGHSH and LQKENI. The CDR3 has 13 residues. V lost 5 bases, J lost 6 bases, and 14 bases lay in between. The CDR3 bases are TGTGCCAGCTCAGCCTACAGGGACGGCGAGCAGTACGTC. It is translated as CASSAYRDGEQYV.

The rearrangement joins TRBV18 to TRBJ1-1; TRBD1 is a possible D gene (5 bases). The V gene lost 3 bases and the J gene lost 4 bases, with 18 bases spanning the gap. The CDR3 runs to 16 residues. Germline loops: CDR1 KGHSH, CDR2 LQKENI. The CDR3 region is CASSPFTQGLSTEAFF. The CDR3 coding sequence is TGTGCCAGCTCACCCTTTACCCAGGGCCTGAGCACTGAAGCTTTCTTT.

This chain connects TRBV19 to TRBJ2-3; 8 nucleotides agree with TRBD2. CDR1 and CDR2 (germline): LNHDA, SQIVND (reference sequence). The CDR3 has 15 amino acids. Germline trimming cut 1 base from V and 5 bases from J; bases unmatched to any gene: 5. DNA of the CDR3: TGTGCCAGTAGTATAGCCGCGGGGGGCAAAGATACGCAGTATTTT. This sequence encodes CASSIAAGGKDTQYF.

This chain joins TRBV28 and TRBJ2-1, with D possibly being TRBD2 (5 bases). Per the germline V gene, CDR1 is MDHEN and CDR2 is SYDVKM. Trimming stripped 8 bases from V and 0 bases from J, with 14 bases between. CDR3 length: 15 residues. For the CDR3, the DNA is TGTGCCAGCCTTATAGACGGGGACTCCTACAATGAGCAGTTCTTC. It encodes CASLIDGDSYNEQFF.

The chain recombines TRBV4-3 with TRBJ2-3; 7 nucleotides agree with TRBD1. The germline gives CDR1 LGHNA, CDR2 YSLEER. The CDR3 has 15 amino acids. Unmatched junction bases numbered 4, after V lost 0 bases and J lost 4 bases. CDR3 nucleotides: TGCGCCAGCAGCCAAGATACGACAGGGCCAGATACGCAGTATTTT. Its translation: CASSQDTTGPDTQYF.

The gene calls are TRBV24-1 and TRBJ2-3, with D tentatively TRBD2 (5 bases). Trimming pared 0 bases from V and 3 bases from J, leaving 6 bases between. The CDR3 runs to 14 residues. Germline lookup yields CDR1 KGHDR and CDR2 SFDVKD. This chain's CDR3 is CATSDLRGTDTQYF. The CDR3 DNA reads TGTGCCACCAGTGATTTGCGAGGGACAGATACGCAGTATTTT.